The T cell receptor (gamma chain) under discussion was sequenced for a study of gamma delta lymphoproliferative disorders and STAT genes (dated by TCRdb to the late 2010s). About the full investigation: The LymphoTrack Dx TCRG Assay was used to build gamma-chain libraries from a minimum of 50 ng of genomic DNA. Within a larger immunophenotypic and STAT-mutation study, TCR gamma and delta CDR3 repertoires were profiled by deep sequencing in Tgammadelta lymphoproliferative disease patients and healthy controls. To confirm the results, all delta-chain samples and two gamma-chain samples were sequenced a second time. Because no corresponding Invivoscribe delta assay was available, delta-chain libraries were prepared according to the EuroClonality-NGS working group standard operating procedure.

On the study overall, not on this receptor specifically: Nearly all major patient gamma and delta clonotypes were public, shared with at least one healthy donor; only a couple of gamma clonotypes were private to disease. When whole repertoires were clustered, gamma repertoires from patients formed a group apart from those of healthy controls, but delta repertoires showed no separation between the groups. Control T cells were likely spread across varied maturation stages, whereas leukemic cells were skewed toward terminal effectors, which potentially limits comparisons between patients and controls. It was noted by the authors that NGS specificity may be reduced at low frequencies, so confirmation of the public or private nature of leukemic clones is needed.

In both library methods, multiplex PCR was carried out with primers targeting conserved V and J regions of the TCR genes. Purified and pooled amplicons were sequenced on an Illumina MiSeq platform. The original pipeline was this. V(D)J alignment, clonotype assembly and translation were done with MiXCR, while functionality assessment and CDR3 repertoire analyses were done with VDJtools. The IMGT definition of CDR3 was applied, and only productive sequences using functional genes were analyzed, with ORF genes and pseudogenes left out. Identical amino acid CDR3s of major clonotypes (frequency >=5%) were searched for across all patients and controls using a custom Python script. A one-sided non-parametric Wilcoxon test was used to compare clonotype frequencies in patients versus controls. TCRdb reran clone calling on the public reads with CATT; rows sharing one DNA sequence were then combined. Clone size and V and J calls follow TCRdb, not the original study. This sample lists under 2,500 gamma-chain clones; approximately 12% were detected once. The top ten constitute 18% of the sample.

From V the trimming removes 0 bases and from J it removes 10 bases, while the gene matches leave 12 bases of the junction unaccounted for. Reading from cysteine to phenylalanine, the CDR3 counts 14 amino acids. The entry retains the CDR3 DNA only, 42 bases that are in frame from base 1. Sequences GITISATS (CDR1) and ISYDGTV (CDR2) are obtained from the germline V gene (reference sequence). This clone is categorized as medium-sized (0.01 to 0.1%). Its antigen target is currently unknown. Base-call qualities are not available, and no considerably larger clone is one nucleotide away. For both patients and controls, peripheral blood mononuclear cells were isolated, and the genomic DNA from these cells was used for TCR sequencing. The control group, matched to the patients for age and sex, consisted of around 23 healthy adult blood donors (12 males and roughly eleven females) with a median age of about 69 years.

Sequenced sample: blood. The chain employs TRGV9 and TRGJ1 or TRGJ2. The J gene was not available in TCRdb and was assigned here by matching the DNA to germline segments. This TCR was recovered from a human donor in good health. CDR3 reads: CALWEVMVGRKKLF. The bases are TGTGCCTTGTGGGAGGTGATGGTGGGTAGGAAGAAACTCTTT.